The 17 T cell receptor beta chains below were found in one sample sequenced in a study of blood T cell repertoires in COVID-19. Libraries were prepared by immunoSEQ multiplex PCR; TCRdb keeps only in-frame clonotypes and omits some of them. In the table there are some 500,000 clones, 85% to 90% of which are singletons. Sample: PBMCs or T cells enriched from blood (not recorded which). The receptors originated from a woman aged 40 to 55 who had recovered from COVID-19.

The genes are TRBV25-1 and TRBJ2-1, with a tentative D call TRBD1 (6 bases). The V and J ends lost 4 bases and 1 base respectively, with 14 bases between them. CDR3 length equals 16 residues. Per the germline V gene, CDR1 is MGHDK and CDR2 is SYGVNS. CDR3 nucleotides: TGTGCCAGCAGTGGAACCCGAGGGGGATCCTACAATGAGCAGTTCTTC. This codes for CASSGTRGGSYNEQFF.

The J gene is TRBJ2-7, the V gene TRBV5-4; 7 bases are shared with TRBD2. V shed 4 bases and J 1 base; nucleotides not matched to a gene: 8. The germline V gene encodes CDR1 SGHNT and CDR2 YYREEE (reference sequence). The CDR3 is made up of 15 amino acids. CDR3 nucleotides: TGTGCCAGCAGCCAATATGCGGGGGATTCCTACGAGCAGTACTTC. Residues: CASSQYAGDSYEQYF.

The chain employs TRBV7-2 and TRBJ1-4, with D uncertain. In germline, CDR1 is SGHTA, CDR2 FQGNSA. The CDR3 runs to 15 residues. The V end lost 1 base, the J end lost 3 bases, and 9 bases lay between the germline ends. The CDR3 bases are TGTGCCAGCAGCTTAGAACGGGGATCTAATGAAAAACTGTTTTTT. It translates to CASSLERGSNEKLFF.

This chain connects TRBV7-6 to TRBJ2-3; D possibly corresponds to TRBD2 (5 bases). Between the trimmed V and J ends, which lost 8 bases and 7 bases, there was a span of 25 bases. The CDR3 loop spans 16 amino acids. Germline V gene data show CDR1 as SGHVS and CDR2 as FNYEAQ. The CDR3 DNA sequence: TGTGCCAGCGCGACAACCGGAAGCGGAGAAAGAAATACGCAGTATTTT. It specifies CASATTGSGERNTQYF.

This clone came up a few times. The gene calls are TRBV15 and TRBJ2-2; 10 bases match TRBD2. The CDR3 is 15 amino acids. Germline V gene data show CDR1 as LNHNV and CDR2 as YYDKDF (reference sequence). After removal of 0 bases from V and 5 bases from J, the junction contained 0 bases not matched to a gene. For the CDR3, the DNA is TGTGCCACCAGCAGAGAACTAGCGGGAACCGGGGAGCTGTTTTTT. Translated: CATSRELAGTGELFF.

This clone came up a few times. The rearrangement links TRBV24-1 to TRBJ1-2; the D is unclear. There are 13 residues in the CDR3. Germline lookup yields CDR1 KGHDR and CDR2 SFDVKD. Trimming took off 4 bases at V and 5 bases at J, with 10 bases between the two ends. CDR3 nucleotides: TGTGCCACCAGTGACCAGAACCGATATGGCTACACCTTC. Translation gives CATSDQNRYGYTF.

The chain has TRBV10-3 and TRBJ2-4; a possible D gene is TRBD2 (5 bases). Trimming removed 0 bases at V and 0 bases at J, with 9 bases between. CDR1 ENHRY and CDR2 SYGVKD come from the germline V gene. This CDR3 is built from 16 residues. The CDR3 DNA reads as TGTGCCATCAGTGAGTCTAGGGAGTTAGCCAAAAACATTCAGTACTTC. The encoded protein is CAISESRELAKNIQYF.

The CDR3 sequence is CASSQGPASGGLDTQYF. Here the CDR3 DNA reads TGTGCCAGCAGCCAAGGACCGGCTAGCGGGGGACTTGATACGCAGTATTTT. This chain connects TRBV4-2 to TRBJ2-3, with 10 bases that match TRBD2. Germline-derived CDR1 and CDR2 are LGHNA and YNFKEQ. This CDR3 region has 17 residues. The ends lost 1 base at V and 6 bases at J; junction bases unmatched: 10.

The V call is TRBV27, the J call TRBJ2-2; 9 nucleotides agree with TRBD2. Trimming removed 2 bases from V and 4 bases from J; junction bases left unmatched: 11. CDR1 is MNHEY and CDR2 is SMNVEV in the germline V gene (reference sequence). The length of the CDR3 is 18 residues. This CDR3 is CASSLGPRREGRTGELFF. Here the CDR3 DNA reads TGTGCCAGCAGTTTAGGCCCCCGGCGGGAGGGTCGCACCGGGGAGCTGTTTTTT.

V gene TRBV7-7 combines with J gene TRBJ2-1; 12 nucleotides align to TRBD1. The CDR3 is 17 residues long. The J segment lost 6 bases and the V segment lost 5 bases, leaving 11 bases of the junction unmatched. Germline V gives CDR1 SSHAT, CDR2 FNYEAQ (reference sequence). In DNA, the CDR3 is TGTGCCAGCAGCCCAGACTGGGGACAGGGGGCGCGCAATGAGCAGTTCTTC. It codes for CASSPDWGQGARNEQFF.

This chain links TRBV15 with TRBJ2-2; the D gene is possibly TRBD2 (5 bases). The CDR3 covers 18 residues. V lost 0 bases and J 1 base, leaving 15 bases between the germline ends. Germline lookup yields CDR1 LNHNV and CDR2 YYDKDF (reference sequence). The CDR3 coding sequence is TGTGCCACCAGCAGAGATTCGATGAGGGAAGGGAACACCGGGGAGCTGTTTTTT. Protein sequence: CATSRDSMREGNTGELFF.

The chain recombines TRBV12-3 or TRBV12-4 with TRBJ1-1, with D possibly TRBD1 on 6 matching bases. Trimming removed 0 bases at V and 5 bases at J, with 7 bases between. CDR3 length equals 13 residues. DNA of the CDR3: TGTGCCAGCAGTTTAGCTCAGGGGACTGAAGCTTTCTTT. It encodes CASSLAQGTEAFF.

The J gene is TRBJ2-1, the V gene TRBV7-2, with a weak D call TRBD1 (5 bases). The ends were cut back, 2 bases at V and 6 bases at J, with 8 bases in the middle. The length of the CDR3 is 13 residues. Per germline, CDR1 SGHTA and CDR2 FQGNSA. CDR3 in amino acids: CASSLRQPNEQFF. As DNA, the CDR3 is TGTGCCAGCAGCTTACGACAGCCCAATGAGCAGTTCTTC.

The DNA of the CDR3 is TGCGCCAGCAGCTCGGGTGGGGGGACCTACAATGAGCAGTTCTTC. It codes for CASSSGGGTYNEQFF. The chain links TRBV5-1 to TRBJ2-1, with a possible D match to TRBD2 (6 bases). This CDR3 has 15 amino acids. The V end was cut by 3 bases, the J end by 2 bases, with 12 bases between. In germline, CDR1 is SGHRS, CDR2 YFSETQ.

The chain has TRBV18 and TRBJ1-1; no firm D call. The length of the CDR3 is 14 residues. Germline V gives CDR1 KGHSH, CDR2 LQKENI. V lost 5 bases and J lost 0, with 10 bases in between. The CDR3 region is CASSSDFMNTEAFF. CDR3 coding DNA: TGTGCCAGCTCATCGGACTTCATGAACACTGAAGCTTTCTTT. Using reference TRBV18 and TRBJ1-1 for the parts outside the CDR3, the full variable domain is NAGVMQNPRHLVRRRGQEARLRCSPMKGHSHVYWYRQLPEEGLKFMVYLQKENIIDESGMPKERFSAEFPKEGPSILRIQQVVRGDSAAYFCASSSDFMNTEAFFGQGTRLTVV.

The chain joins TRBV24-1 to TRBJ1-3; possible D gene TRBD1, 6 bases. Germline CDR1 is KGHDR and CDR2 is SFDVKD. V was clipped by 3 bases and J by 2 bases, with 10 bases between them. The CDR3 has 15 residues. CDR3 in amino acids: CATSDTTGAGNTIYF. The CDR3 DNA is TGTGCCACCAGTGATACGACAGGAGCTGGAAACACCATATATTTT.

CDR3 DNA sequence: TGTGCCAGCAGTTTAGGCATCCCCCCCGGGGAGCTGTTTTTT. It codes for CASSLGIPPGELFF. V is TRBV27 and J is TRBJ2-2; D gene uncertain. This CDR3 region has 14 residues. The V and J ends lost 2 bases and 6 bases respectively, with 10 bases between them. Per the germline V gene, CDR1 is MNHEY and CDR2 is SMNVEV (reference sequence).